This TCR beta chain was captured by sequencing in a study of cytomegalovirus exposure and HLA in healthy donors. The PCR had 60 Vbeta and 13 Jbeta primers. Here immunoSEQ multiplex PCR was the method, and the copy in TCRdb shows in-frame clones only, minus some. The data contain approximately 120,000 clones, 73% of them seen just once; the ten biggest clones take up under 8.5%. Only a few counts were recorded for this clone. The antigen is not known. Germline CDR1 is SGHVS and CDR2 is FNYEAQ. This CDR3 is 17 amino acids long. Trimming removed 4 bases from V and 1 base from J; junction bases left unmatched: 12. Findings of the study overall: The classifier reportedly diagnosed cytomegalovirus status with high sensitivity and specificity. A link between a missense DCLRE1C variant and TCR beta V- and J-gene trimming emerged from a later analysis.

The V gene is TRBV7-6, the J gene TRBJ2-7, with TRBD2 identical over 8 bases. The material sequenced was PBMCs. The receptor was derived from a man aged 35 to 55 in good health and CMV-seronegative. This chain's CDR3 is CASSSPGDSGTSYEQYF. Written as DNA, the CDR3 is TGTGCCAGCAGCTCTCCGGGGGATAGCGGGACATCCTACGAGCAGTACTTC.